A single sample gave rise to the 22 T cell receptor beta chains below, sequenced in a study of spatial heterogeneity in lung cancer (dated 2019 in TCRdb). The time point label for this specimen denotes: blood at routine non-recurrence follow-up after resection. The method behind the library was 5' RACE. Sequencing took place on a NextSeq 500. Using fastp at Q25 and MiXCR, TCRdb reprocessed the public reads and kept productive beta chains. Here each entry gathers all rows of one CDR3 protein and keeps the most common genes and DNA. The table for this sample lists about 100,000 distinct CDR3 sequences; approximately 19% of them were counted only once. The ten top clones hold 21% of the sample. The sequences come from PBMCs, collected at follow-up. The receptor source for this set is a male donor with early-stage non-small cell lung cancer.

This clonotype showed up many times. This chain joins TRBV20-1 and TRBJ1-5; D possibly corresponds to TRBD1 (5 bases). Germline CDR1 is DFQATT and CDR2 is SNEGSKA (reference sequence). The CDR3 is 16 residues long. V lost 1 base and J 0 bases, leaving 13 bases between the germline ends. CDR3 loop: CSARVGTANSNQPQHF. In nucleotides, the CDR3 is TGCAGTGCTAGAGTAGGGACGGCTAATAGCAATCAGCCCCAGCATTTT.

The genes are TRBV6-2 or TRBV6-3 and TRBJ1-5, with TRBD1 as a possible D gene (6 bases). The V end lost 4 bases, the J end lost 2 bases, and 9 bases lay between the germline ends. There are 14 residues in the CDR3. Germline V gene lookup returns CDR1 MNHEY and CDR2 SVGEGT. CDR3 coding DNA: TGTGCCAGCAGTTCCTCAGGGGGCAATCAGCCCCAGCATTTT. It translates to CASSSSGGNQPQHF.

This clonotype was counted between two and nine times. This rearrangement joins TRBV5-1 to TRBJ2-1; no clear D. The ends were cut back, 3 bases at V and 7 bases at J, with 17 bases in the middle. The CDR3 has 15 residues. The germline V gene has CDR1 SGHRS and CDR2 YFSETQ. In DNA form, the CDR3 reads TGCGCCAGCAGCTCTCGGGCTAGAGACTCGAATGAGCAGTTCTTC. Translation: CASSSRARDSNEQFF.

This clonotype was counted a few times. CDR3 in amino acids: CSARTGGWADTQYF. The DNA of the CDR3 is TGCAGTGCCAGGACAGGGGGCTGGGCAGATACGCAGTATTTT. V and J are TRBV20-1 and TRBJ2-3, with TRBD1 identical over 11 bases. The V gene's germline CDR1 is DFQATT and CDR2 SNEGSKA (reference sequence). This CDR3 region has 14 residues. The ends lost 6 bases at V and 4 bases at J; junction bases unmatched: 6.

The chain is built from TRBV7-3 and TRBJ2-5, with D unresolved. Germline CDR1 reads SGHTA; CDR2 reads FQGTGA. V dropped 5 bases and J dropped 2 bases, with 15 bases sitting between them. This CDR3 comprises 15 residues. CDR3 DNA: TGTGCCAGCAGCAGACTGGACGGCAAACAAGAGACCCAGTACTTC. This gives the protein CASSRLDGKQETQYF.

The chain couples TRBV27 to TRBJ2-7; D call uncertain. Germline CDR1 MNHEY, CDR2 SMNVEV (reference sequence). With 6 bases removed from V and 6 bases from J, the gap between germline ends came to 18 bases. CDR3 length equals 14 residues. CDR3 residues: CASRVHGPAAEQYF. DNA for the CDR3: TGTGCCAGCAGGGTCCACGGACCGGCCGCCGAGCAGTACTTC.

The chain employs TRBV2 and TRBJ1-6; D possibly corresponds to TRBD1 (5 bases). CDR3 length equals 20 residues. Trimming removed 2 bases from V and 10 bases from J, with 30 bases in between. Germline V gene data show CDR1 as SNHLY and CDR2 as FYNNEI. CDR3 sequence: CASSEIELGGRHQSNSPLHF. CDR3 DNA: TGTGCCAGCAGTGAAATCGAGCTGGGGGGTCGACACCAATCTAACTCACCCCTCCACTTT.

This CDR3 reads CASGLGQGNSPLHF. In DNA, the CDR3 is TGTGCTAGTGGTTTGGGACAGGGTAATTCACCCCTCCACTTT. This chain joins TRBV12-5 and TRBJ1-6; 7 bases map to TRBD1. Germline lookup yields CDR1 LGHNT and CDR2 FRNRAP. V dropped 1 base and J dropped 6; count of bases not matched to a gene: 0. The CDR3 length is 14 residues.

This chain links TRBV7-2 with TRBJ1-1; no definite D call. The germline gives CDR1 SGHTA, CDR2 FQGNSA. Trimming pared 8 bases from V and 7 bases from J, leaving 14 bases between. The CDR3 has 12 residues. The CDR3 is CASEGALGEAFF. In DNA, the CDR3 is TGTGCCAGCGAGGGAGCTTTGGGTGAAGCTTTCTTT.

The J gene is TRBJ2-2, the V gene TRBV10-1; D remains unclear. The CDR3 is made up of 14 amino acids. The V and J ends lost 2 bases and 2 bases respectively, with 6 bases between them. CDR1 is WNHNN and CDR2 is SYGVQD in the germline V gene (reference sequence). CDR3 residues: CASSEVVNTGELFF. In DNA form, the CDR3 reads TGCGCCAGCAGTGAGGTAGTAAACACCGGGGAGCTGTTTTTT.

The rearrangement links TRBV10-3 to TRBJ2-5; D possibly corresponds to TRBD1 (6 bases). Germline lookup yields CDR1 ENHRY and CDR2 SYGVKD. The CDR3 consists of 14 residues. The V end was cut by 3 bases, the J end by 2 bases, with 10 bases between. Here the CDR3 DNA reads TGTGCCATCAGTGACCCTGACAGGCAAGAGACCCAGTACTTC. Translating it yields CAISDPDRQETQYF.

This chain uses TRBV20-1 with TRBJ2-1, with a weak D call TRBD2 (6 bases). The germline V gene encodes CDR1 DFQATT and CDR2 SNEGSKA (reference sequence). The CDR3 runs 15 residues. Trimming took off 6 bases at V and 3 bases at J, with 18 bases between the two ends. This CDR3 reads CSAPPAGRYYNEQFF. The CDR3 DNA reads TGCAGTGCCCCCCCCGCCGGGAGATACTACAATGAGCAGTTCTTC.

V gene TRBV7-9 combines with J gene TRBJ1-2; D gene ambiguous. Trimming stripped 2 bases from V and 0 bases from J, with 10 bases between. Germline CDR1 is SEHNR and CDR2 is FQNEAQ (reference sequence). The CDR3 has 15 residues. CDR3 bases: TGTGCCAGCAGCTTATCAAGACCGGCTAACTATGGCTACACCTTC. Residues: CASSLSRPANYGYTF.

This clonotype was observed a few times. The chain couples TRBV2 to TRBJ2-2; D remains unclear. V was pared by 0 bases and J by 7 bases, with 3 bases between. From germline, CDR1 is SNHLY and CDR2 FYNNEI. This CDR3 has 12 residues. The CDR3 region is CASSEAVGELFF. The CDR3 region has the DNA TGTGCCAGCAGTGAAGCAGTCGGGGAGCTGTTTTTT.

This clonotype was seen only a few times. This chain links TRBV9 with TRBJ2-7; D might be TRBD2 (5 bases). The germline CDR1 and CDR2 sequences are SGDLS and YYNGEE. Trimming cost V 0 bases and J 5 bases, with 12 bases left between them. CDR3 length equals 14 residues. CDR3 bases: TGTGCCAGCAGCGTAGGAGGGTTGGGCGACGAGCAGTACTTC. This translates into CASSVGGLGDEQYF.

This clonotype was observed a few times. The chain carries TRBV15 and TRBJ2-4; no reliable D call. The CDR3 is 15 residues long. V lost 0 bases and J lost 11, with 17 bases in between. The germline gives CDR1 LNHNV, CDR2 YYDKDF (reference sequence). CDR3 protein: CATSRDTGLDRFQYF. In nucleotides, the CDR3 is TGTGCCACCAGCAGAGATACTGGCCTAGATAGGTTTCAGTACTTC.

In this sample, this clonotype turned up a few times. The V gene is TRBV12-3 or TRBV12-4, the J gene TRBJ2-1; 12 nucleotides match TRBD2. CDR3 size: 16 residues. The V and J ends lost 5 bases and 6 bases, in that order; junction bases with no gene match: 8. The CDR3 region has the DNA TGTGCCAGCAGTCCCCTCGGACTAGCGGGACCCAATGAGCAGTTCTTC. It codes for CASSPLGLAGPNEQFF.

This clonotype was recorded many times. The chain links TRBV5-1 to TRBJ2-7; 8 nucleotides align to TRBD1. Germline V gene data show CDR1 as SGHRS and CDR2 as YFSETQ. The J segment lost 7 bases and the V segment lost 0 bases, leaving 6 bases of the junction unmatched. The CDR3 spans 14 residues. CDR3 in DNA: TGCGCCAGCAGCTTGGGGGACAGGATGCAAGAGCAGTACTTC. It is translated as CASSLGDRMQEQYF.

The chain carries TRBV19 and TRBJ2-4, with D tentatively TRBD2 (6 bases). CDR3 length equals 13 residues. Germline V gene sequence: CDR1 LNHDA, CDR2 SQIVND (reference sequence). V shed 7 bases and J shed 4 bases, with 11 bases lying between them. CDR3 sequence reads: CASIPEGKNIQYF. As DNA, the CDR3 is TGTGCCAGTATACCGGAGGGAAAAAACATTCAGTACTTC.

V is TRBV10-1 and J is TRBJ2-7; D may be TRBD1 or TRBD2 (5 bases each). V gave up 0 bases and J gave up 6 bases, with 9 bases separating them. Germline loops: CDR1 WNHNN, CDR2 SYGVQD (reference sequence). This CDR3 is 13 amino acids long. The CDR3 is CASSESWGSEQYF. The CDR3 DNA is TGCGCCAGCAGTGAGTCGTGGGGGAGCGAGCAGTACTTC.

V gene TRBV20-1 combines with J gene TRBJ1-5, with a tentative D call TRBD1 (5 bases). Germline CDR1 is DFQATT and CDR2 is SNEGSKA (reference sequence). This CDR3 is 14 amino acids long. The V and J ends lost 6 bases and 0 bases respectively, with 12 bases between them. DNA for the CDR3: TGCAGTGCCAGGGATGGATCTAGCAATCAGCCCCAGCATTTT. As protein: CSARDGSSNQPQHF.

The chain combines TRBV11-2 with TRBJ1-4, with D uncertain. V was pared by 5 bases and J by 5 bases, with 9 bases between. The CDR3 has 13 residues. Per germline, CDR1 SGHAT and CDR2 FQNNGV. The CDR3 bases are TGTGCCAGCAGCGCACTGGTGAATGAAAAACTGTTTTTT. It translates to CASSALVNEKLFF.